The 26 T cell receptor beta chains below all came from one sample that was sequenced in a study of cytomegalovirus exposure and HLA in healthy donors. It was with 60 Vbeta and 13 Jbeta primers that the PCR ran. The data were produced by immunoSEQ multiplex PCR, yet TCRdb's version contains in-frame clones alone and is incomplete. The sample shows fewer than 90,000 clones, around four fifths of them seen only once. The sample was PBMCs. The receptors originated from a male donor in good health and CMV-seropositive.

The chain employs TRBV28 and TRBJ1-1; D ambiguous. The V end was cut by 6 bases, the J end by 7 bases, with 12 bases between. The germline gives CDR1 MDHEN, CDR2 SYDVKM. This CDR3 contains 12 residues. The CDR3 nucleotides are TGTGCCAGCAGGGTGACTAACCGTGAAGCTTTCTTT. Amino acid sequence: CASRVTNREAFF.

The rearrangement joins TRBV4-3 to TRBJ1-1; no clear D gene. The CDR3 is made up of 13 amino acids. The V gene's germline CDR1 is LGHNA and CDR2 YSLEER. The V and J ends lost 0 bases and 4 bases respectively, with 6 bases between them. The CDR3: CASSQEEGTEAFF. The CDR3 DNA sequence: TGCGCCAGCAGCCAAGAGGAGGGCACTGAAGCTTTCTTT.

The CDR3 is CASTKLLTGEDTGELFF. CDR3 bases: TGTGCCAGCACCAAACTTTTGACAGGGGAAGACACCGGGGAGCTGTTTTTT. The chain combines TRBV5-6 with TRBJ2-2; 8 nucleotides match TRBD1. This CDR3 is 17 amino acids long. V dropped 6 bases and J dropped 3; count of bases not matched to a gene: 13. The germline V gene has CDR1 SGHDT and CDR2 YYEEEE.

J is TRBJ2-3 and V is TRBV28; 7 nucleotides align to TRBD2. Trimming at V came to 8 bases and at J to 6 bases, leaving 11 bases not matched to a gene. This CDR3 has 14 amino acids. The germline V gene encodes CDR1 MDHEN and CDR2 SYDVKM. This CDR3 reads CASHKAGARDTQYF. The CDR3 DNA reads TGTGCCAGCCATAAGGCGGGAGCTAGGGATACGCAGTATTTT.

The rearrangement uses TRBV15 and TRBJ1-2; weak D call: TRBD1 (6 bases). The CDR3 has 14 residues. Trimming stripped 5 bases from V and 0 bases from J, with 10 bases between. Germline values: CDR1 LNHNV, CDR2 YYDKDF (reference sequence). The CDR3 sequence: CATSGRGPNYGYTF. The CDR3 region has the DNA TGTGCCACCAGCGGCAGGGGACCTAACTATGGCTACACCTTC.

The chain employs TRBV5-1 and TRBJ2-5, with 7 bases aligning to TRBD1. This CDR3 spans 15 amino acids. V was pared by 3 bases and J by 2 bases, with 7 bases of the junction left unmatched. The germline gives CDR1 SGHRS, CDR2 YFSETQ. For the CDR3, the DNA is TGCGCCAGCAGCTCGCTACTGACAGGGCAAGAGACCCAGTACTTC. Amino acids: CASSSLLTGQETQYF.

This clone was observed a few times. This rearrangement joins TRBV7-3 to TRBJ2-4; 7 bases fit TRBD2. Germline assignment: CDR1 SGHTA and CDR2 FQGTGA. Trimming took 5 bases from V and 5 from J; bases not matched to a gene: 3. This CDR3 has 13 residues. For the CDR3, the DNA is TGTGCCAGCAGCCGGGGGAGGGAAAACATTCAGTACTTC. Protein product: CASSRGRENIQYF.

The chain links TRBV10-3 to TRBJ2-1, with D possibly matching TRBD1 (7 bases). This CDR3 has 14 residues. V gave up 10 bases and J gave up 8 bases, with 21 bases separating them. Germline V gene lookup returns CDR1 ENHRY and CDR2 SYGVKD. The CDR3 bases are TGTGCCACCGCGCGGGGCGTGACAGGGTATGAGCAGTTCTTC. It yields the protein CATARGVTGYEQFF.

The gene calls are TRBV7-6 and TRBJ1-5; no firm D call. The V end lost 1 base, the J end lost 2 bases, and 12 bases lay between the germline ends. This CDR3 is 16 amino acids long. In germline, CDR1 is SGHVS, CDR2 FNYEAQ. DNA for the CDR3: TGTGCCAGCAGCTTAGATGCCGGGAATGGCAATCAGCCCCAGCATTTT. Its translation: CASSLDAGNGNQPQHF.

The chain uses TRBV4-1 and TRBJ1-2; 8 nucleotides match TRBD1. CDR3 length: 18 amino acids. The trim removed 3 bases at V and 4 bases at J, leaving 16 bases unmatched. The germline V gene encodes CDR1 MGHRA and CDR2 YSYEKL. The CDR3 DNA reads TGCGCCAGCAGCCAGCCCAGACAGGGGATCGCGCGGGCCTATGGCTACACCTTC. Amino acid sequence: CASSQPRQGIARAYGYTF.

The rearrangement uses TRBV6-1 and TRBJ1-2; 10 nucleotides agree with TRBD1. This CDR3 is 15 amino acids long. Germline CDR1 MNHNS, CDR2 SASEGT. V shed 0 bases and J 4 bases; nucleotides not matched to a gene: 2. This chain's CDR3 is CASSEARTGGYGYTF. CDR3 sequence (DNA): TGTGCCAGCAGTGAAGCGCGGACAGGGGGCTATGGCTACACCTTC.

V is TRBV28 and J is TRBJ2-5; 9 bases line up with TRBD1. From germline, CDR1 is MDHEN and CDR2 SYDVKM. CDR3 size: 14 residues. J gave up 6 bases and V 6 bases, and 8 bases lay outside the gene matches. This CDR3 is CASSKTGTGQTQYF. The CDR3 DNA is TGTGCCAGCAGCAAAACTGGGACAGGGCAGACCCAGTACTTC.

The chain uses TRBV15 and TRBJ1-4; possibly TRBD1 for D (6 bases). The CDR3 consists of 16 residues. Germline V gene data show CDR1 as LNHNV and CDR2 as YYDKDF (reference sequence). Trimming took 1 base from V and 5 from J, leaving 14 bases between them. CDR3 in amino acids: CATSRVGGRGNEKLFF. For the CDR3, the DNA is TGTGCCACCAGCAGAGTAGGTGGCAGGGGAAATGAAAAACTGTTTTTT.

This sequence joins TRBV27 and TRBJ1-5; D not resolved. Germline CDR1 reads MNHEY; CDR2 reads SMNVEV (reference sequence). There are 14 residues in the CDR3. V was clipped by 3 bases and J by 3 bases, with 9 bases between them. CDR3 amino acids: CASSFTGYNQPQHF. The CDR3 DNA reads TGTGCCAGCAGTTTTACGGGTTACAATCAGCCCCAGCATTTT.

The rearrangement uses TRBV2 and TRBJ2-1, with 7 bases aligning to TRBD1. The CDR3 totals 14 residues. V lost 5 bases to trimming and J lost 1 base; unmatched junction nucleotides: 2. Germline V gives CDR1 SNHLY, CDR2 FYNNEI. The CDR3 bases are TGTGCCAGCAGTCGACAGGGATCCTACAATGAGCAGTTCTTC. Translated, it gives CASSRQGSYNEQFF.

The chain combines TRBV9 with TRBJ2-1; TRBD2 agrees at 11 bases. The CDR3 extends over 16 amino acids. Trimming took 0 bases from V and 6 from J; bases not matched to a gene: 5. The germline gives CDR1 SGDLS, CDR2 YYNGEE. CDR3 loop: CASSVGVLAGGNEQFF. Here the CDR3 DNA reads TGTGCCAGCAGCGTAGGGGTTCTAGCGGGAGGCAATGAGCAGTTCTTC.

The J gene is TRBJ2-5, the V gene TRBV6-1; the D gene is possibly TRBD2 (6 bases). Trimming took off 5 bases at V and 5 bases at J, with 18 bases between the two ends. Germline CDR1 is MNHNS and CDR2 is SASEGT. The CDR3 covers 15 residues. CDR3 loop: CASSPPRTRGETQYF. The CDR3 nucleotides are TGTGCCAGCAGTCCCCCCCGGACCCGGGGGGAGACCCAGTACTTC.

The J gene is TRBJ1-3, the V gene TRBV4-2, with TRBD1 identical over 8 bases. This CDR3 contains 16 residues. Germline loops: CDR1 LGHNA, CDR2 YNFKEQ. The trim removed 3 bases at V and 1 base at J, leaving 5 bases unmatched. The chain's CDR3 is CASSQLTGGSGNTIYF. CDR3 bases: TGTGCCAGCAGCCAGTTAACAGGGGGTTCTGGAAACACCATATATTTT.

This clone has at least ten counts. CDR3 amino acids: CASSSDSSSGQRFF. The CDR3 DNA follows: TGCGCCAGCAGCTCGGACAGTAGCTCCGGCCAGCGGTTCTTC. The chain joins TRBV5-1 to TRBJ2-1; a possible D gene is TRBD1 (6 bases). The V end lost 3 bases, the J end lost 15 bases, and 22 bases lay between the germline ends. The CDR3 runs to 14 residues. Germline assignment: CDR1 SGHRS and CDR2 YFSETQ. Drawing the rest from reference TRBV5-1 and TRBJ2-1, the complete variable domain is KAGVTQTPRYLIKTRGQQVTLSCSPISGHRSVSWYQQTPGQGLQFLFEYFSETQRNKGNFPGRFSGRQFSNSRSEMNVSTLELGDSALYLCASSSDSSSGQRFFGPGTRLTVL.

The chain joins TRBV5-5 to TRBJ2-7, with D perhaps matching TRBD2 (5 bases). The CDR3 length is 14 residues. The germline V gene has CDR1 SGHKS and CDR2 YYEKEE (reference sequence). The ends were cut back, 1 base at V and 6 bases at J, with 14 bases in the middle. The CDR3 is CASSLSGVTVEQYF. The DNA of the CDR3 is TGTGCCAGCAGCTTGTCCGGGGTCACGGTCGAGCAGTACTTC.

The DNA for the CDR3 is TGTGCCAGCAGCTTTGGAGGTAGCGGGAGGTTCGAGGAGACCCAGTACTTC. It is translated as CASSFGGSGRFEETQYF. The chain carries TRBV4-2 and TRBJ2-5; 10 bases align to TRBD2. V lost 5 bases and J lost 5; bases outside the gene matches: 14. CDR1 is LGHNA and CDR2 is YNFKEQ in the germline V gene. The CDR3 is 17 amino acids.

The chain carries TRBV28 and TRBJ2-1; D might be TRBD2 (6 bases). The CDR3 is 14 amino acids. V was shortened by 6 bases and J by 4 bases, with 13 bases between the two germline ends. In germline, CDR1 is MDHEN, CDR2 SYDVKM. The CDR3 DNA follows: TGTGCCAGCAGGAGACTAGTAACTTACAATGAGCAGTTCTTC. Translating gives CASRRLVTYNEQFF.

The chain recombines TRBV6-4 with TRBJ2-2, with TRBD1 identical over 12 bases. Germline assignment: CDR1 MRHNA and CDR2 SNTAGT. The CDR3 totals 15 residues. Trimming cost V 6 bases and J 6 bases; bases outside gene matches: 5. CDR3 amino acids: CASSPGTGGSGELFF. The CDR3 nucleotides read TGTGCCAGCAGCCCCGGGACAGGGGGCTCCGGGGAGCTGTTTTTT.

V gene TRBV29-1 combines with J gene TRBJ2-5, with D perhaps TRBD2 (6 bases). The CDR3 length is 12 residues. Germline V gives CDR1 SQVTM, CDR2 ANQGSEA. V was trimmed by 7 bases and J by 7 bases, leaving 16 bases between them. The CDR3 loop is CSAGRGTGTQYF. As DNA, the CDR3 is TGCAGCGCCGGTCGCGGGACGGGGACCCAGTACTTC.

The chain carries TRBV4-3 and TRBJ2-1, with 8 bases lining up with TRBD1. This CDR3 comprises 15 residues. The germline V gene encodes CDR1 LGHNA and CDR2 YSLEER. The J segment lost 5 bases and the V segment lost 1 base, leaving 4 bases of the junction unmatched. The CDR3 sequence: CASSQAAGGHNEQFF. The CDR3 bases are TGCGCCAGCAGCCAAGCGGCAGGGGGCCACAATGAGCAGTTCTTC.

The chain links TRBV14 to TRBJ2-7, with D uncertain. Germline V gene data show CDR1 as SGHDN and CDR2 as FVKESK. This CDR3 is built from 15 residues. V was pared by 1 base and J by 2 bases, with 12 bases between. CDR3: CASSQGYGGTYEQYF. Here the CDR3 DNA reads TGTGCCAGCAGCCAAGGATATGGCGGAACCTACGAGCAGTACTTC.